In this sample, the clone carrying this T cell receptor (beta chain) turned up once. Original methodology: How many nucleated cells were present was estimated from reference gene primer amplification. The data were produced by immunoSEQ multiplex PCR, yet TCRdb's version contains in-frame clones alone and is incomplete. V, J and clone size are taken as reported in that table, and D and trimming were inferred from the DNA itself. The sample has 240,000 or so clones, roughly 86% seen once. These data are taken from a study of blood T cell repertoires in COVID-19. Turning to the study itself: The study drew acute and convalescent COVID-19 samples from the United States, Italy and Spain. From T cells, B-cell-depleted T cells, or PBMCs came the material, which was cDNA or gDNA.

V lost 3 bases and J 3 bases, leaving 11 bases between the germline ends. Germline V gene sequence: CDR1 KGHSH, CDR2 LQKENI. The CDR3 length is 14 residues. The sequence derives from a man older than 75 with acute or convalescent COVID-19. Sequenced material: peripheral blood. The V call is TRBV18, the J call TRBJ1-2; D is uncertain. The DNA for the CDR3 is TGTGCCAGCTCACCTAAGGAGGGAGACTATGGCTACACCTTC. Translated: CASSPKEGDYGYTF. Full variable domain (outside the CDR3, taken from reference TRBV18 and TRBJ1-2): NAGVMQNPRHLVRRRGQEARLRCSPMKGHSHVYWYRQLPEEGLKFMVYLQKENIIDESGMPKERFSAEFPKEGPSILRIQQVVRGDSAAYFCASSPKEGDYGYTFGSGTRLTVV.